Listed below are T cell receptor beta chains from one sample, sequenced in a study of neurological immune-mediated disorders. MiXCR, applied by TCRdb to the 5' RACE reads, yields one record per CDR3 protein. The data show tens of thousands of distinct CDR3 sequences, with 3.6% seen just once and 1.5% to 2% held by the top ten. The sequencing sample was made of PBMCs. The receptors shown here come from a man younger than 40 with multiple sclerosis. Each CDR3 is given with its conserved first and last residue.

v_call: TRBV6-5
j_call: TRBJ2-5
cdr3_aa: CASSYGEPGQETQYF

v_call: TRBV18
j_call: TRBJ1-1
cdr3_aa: CASSPRSLPAEAFF

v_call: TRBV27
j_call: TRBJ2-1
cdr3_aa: CASSPRGLLGTEQFF

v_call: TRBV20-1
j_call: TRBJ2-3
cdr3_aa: CSARVGQVADTQYF

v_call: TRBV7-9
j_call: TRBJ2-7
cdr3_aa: CASSFGTAYEQYF

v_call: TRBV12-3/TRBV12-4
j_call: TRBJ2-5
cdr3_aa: CASSPTGQETQYF

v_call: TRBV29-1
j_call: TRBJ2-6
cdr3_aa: CSVEDPLDLSLANVLTF

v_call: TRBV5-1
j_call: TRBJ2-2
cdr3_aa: CASSQGHNTGELFF

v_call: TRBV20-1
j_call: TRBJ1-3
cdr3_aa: CSARGHGNTIYF

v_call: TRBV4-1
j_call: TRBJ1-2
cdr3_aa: CASSQMTGAGWGGYTF

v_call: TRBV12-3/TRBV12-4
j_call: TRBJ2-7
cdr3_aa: CASSFGGPSYEQYF

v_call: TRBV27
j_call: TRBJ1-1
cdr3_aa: CASRFTTNTEAFF

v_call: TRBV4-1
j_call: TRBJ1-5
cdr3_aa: CASSQRSGGDNQPQNF

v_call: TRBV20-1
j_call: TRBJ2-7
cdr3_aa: CSAAILEQYF

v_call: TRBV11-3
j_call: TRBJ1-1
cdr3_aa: CASSSGPDTEAFF

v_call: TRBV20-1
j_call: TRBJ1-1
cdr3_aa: CSAKLGQYNTEAFF

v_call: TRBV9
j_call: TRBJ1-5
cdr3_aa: CASSAGGQSNQPQNF

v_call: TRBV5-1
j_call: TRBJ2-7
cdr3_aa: CASSSSVGGLGSYEQYF

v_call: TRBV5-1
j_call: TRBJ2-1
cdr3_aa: CASSLDLVGEQFF

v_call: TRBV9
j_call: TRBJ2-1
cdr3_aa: CASSVASGSVHEQFF

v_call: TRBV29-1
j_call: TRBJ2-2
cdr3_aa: CSGITGLNTGELFF

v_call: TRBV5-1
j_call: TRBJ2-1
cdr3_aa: CASSSGQGDEQFF

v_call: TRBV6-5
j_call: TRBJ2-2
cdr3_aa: CASSYMGQTTGELFF

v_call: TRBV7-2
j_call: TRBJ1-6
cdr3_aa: CASSFGGGMDSPLNF

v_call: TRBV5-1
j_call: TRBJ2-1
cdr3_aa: CASSIGRGSYNEQFF

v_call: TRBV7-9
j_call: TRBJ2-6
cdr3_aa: CASSLTPGLDSGANVLTF

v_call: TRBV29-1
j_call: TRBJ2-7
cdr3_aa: CSVRHLLGQGNEQYF

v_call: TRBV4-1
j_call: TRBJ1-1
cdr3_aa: CASSQNQAGLPNTEAFF

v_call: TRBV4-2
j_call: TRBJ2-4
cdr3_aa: CASSQETGTAKNIQYF

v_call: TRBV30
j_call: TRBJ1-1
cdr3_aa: CAREGGMNTEAFF

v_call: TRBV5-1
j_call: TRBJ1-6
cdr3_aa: CASSRMDRGNSPLHF

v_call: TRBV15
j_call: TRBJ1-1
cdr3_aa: CATSRDSVTEAFF

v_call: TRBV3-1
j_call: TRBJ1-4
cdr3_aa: CASSLKTGGNEKLFF

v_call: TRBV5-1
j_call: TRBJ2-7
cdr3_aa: CASSLVAGGALTYEQYF

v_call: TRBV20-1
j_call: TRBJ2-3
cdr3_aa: CSARRKGSTDTQYF

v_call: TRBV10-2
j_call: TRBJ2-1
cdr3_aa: CASSRTGGIPGNEQFF